A single sample is the source of the 9 T cell receptor beta chains below, sequenced in a study of cytomegalovirus exposure and HLA in healthy donors. The PCR had 60 Vbeta and 13 Jbeta primers. Clones were read by immunoSEQ multiplex PCR, and TCRdb kept only the in-frame ones, dropping some. Altogether roughly 130,000 clones are present, around three quarters being singletons, with the ten largest covering 2.5% to 3%. The sample was PBMCs. The receptors originated from a man aged 25-45 years in good health and CMV-seronegative.

This clone was recorded only once. This sequence joins TRBV5-1 and TRBJ1-2; the match to TRBD1 covers 7 bases. CDR3 length equals 18 residues. CDR1 is SGHRS, CDR2 YFSETQ, per germline. V was pared by 3 bases and J by 4 bases, with 18 bases of the junction left unmatched. The CDR3 DNA reads TGCGCCAGCAGCTCGAGAGGGGACAGCCGGACCAGCGGCTATGGCTACACCTTC. This gives the protein CASSSRGDSRTSGYGYTF.

The chain is built from TRBV9 and TRBJ2-3, with a weak D call TRBD1 (5 bases). The CDR3 extends over 15 amino acids. The V gene lost 2 bases and the J gene lost 4 bases, with 14 bases spanning the gap. Germline-derived CDR1 and CDR2 are SGDLS and YYNGEE. CDR3 amino acids: CASSVKGAYSDTQYF. The CDR3 DNA reads TGTGCCAGCAGCGTCAAAGGGGCCTATTCAGATACGCAGTATTTT.

A note on this clone: At one end, the junction sequence differs from germline, possibly due to a read error. The CDR3 reads CAWTRTGSGYPF. In DNA, the CDR3 is TGTGCCTGGACAAGGACAGGGTCTGGCTACCCCTTC. The J gene is TRBJ1-2, the V gene TRBV30, with 8 bases matching TRBD1. The CDR3 contains 12 residues. Germline CDR1 is GTSNPN and CDR2 is SVGIG (reference sequence).

The rearrangement links TRBV5-4 to TRBJ1-2, with D tentatively TRBD1 (5 bases). Germline-derived CDR1 and CDR2 are SGHNT and YYREEE (reference sequence). V shed 3 bases and J shed 3 bases, with 15 bases lying between them. This CDR3 is built from 15 residues. The CDR3 loop is CASSSRSGGDYGYTF. The CDR3 coding sequence is TGTGCCAGCAGCTCCCGATCGGGGGGGGACTATGGCTACACCTTC. The variable domain in full, with the rest retrieved from reference TRBV5-4 and TRBJ1-2, is ETGVTQSPTHLIKTRGQQVTLRCSSQSGHNTVSWYQQALGQGPQFIFQYYREEENGRGNFPPRFSGLQFPNYSSELNVNALELDDSALYLCASSSRSGGDYGYTFGSGTRLTVV.

This rearrangement joins TRBV6-6 to TRBJ1-4; no definite D call. Germline CDR1 reads MNHNY; CDR2 reads SVGAGI (reference sequence). V gave up 9 bases and J gave up 0 bases, with 11 bases separating them. CDR3 length: 14 amino acids. The CDR3 here is CASYPRATNEKLFF. The CDR3 coding sequence is TGTGCCAGTTATCCCCGGGCAACTAATGAAAAACTGTTTTTT.

This clone was recorded a few times. The chain couples TRBV7-2 to TRBJ2-7, with TRBD1 as a possible D gene (6 bases). V lost 5 bases and J 2 bases, leaving 13 bases between the germline ends. The germline gives CDR1 SGHTA, CDR2 FQGNSA. The length of the CDR3 is 14 residues. Here the CDR3 reads CASSNNRAAYEQYF. The CDR3 DNA reads as TGTGCCAGCAGCAATAACAGGGCCGCCTACGAGCAGTACTTC.

V is TRBV7-6 and J is TRBJ1-4; 9 bases are shared with TRBD1. Per germline, CDR1 SGHVS and CDR2 FNYEAQ. Losses at the gene ends were 0 bases for V and 8 bases for J; bases not matched to a gene: 4. The length of the CDR3 is 15 residues. The CDR3 DNA sequence: TGTGCCAGCAGCTTAGCCCCGGACAGGGGCGAAAAACTGTTTTTT. Translated: CASSLAPDRGEKLFF. Full variable domain (rest looked up from reference TRBV7-6 and TRBJ1-4): GAGVSQSPRYKVTKRGQDVALRCDPISGHVSLYWYRQALGQGPEFLTYFNYEAQQDKSGLPNDRFSAERPEGSISTLTIQRTEQRDSAMYRCASSLAPDRGEKLFFGSGTQLSVL.

This chain uses TRBV15 with TRBJ2-1; 13 bases are shared with TRBD2. Looked up from germline, CDR1 is LNHNV and CDR2 is YYDKDF (reference sequence). This CDR3 has 20 amino acids. J lost 4 bases, V lost 3 bases, and 15 bases had no gene match. CDR3 sequence (DNA): TGTGCCACCAGCAGGAGGGACCTAAAGGGACTAGCGGGACTTTACAATGAGCAGTTCTTC. Translated: CATSRRDLKGLAGLYNEQFF.

The V and J genes are TRBV23-1 and TRBJ2-7, with TRBD1 matching over 8 bases. TRBV23-1 carries the ORF label, with uncertain function. The CDR3 is 13 residues long. After removal of 4 bases from V and 5 bases from J, the junction contained 4 bases not matched to a gene. The CDR3 DNA is TGCGCCAGCAGTCCACAGGGGGACAACGAGCAGTACTTC. This sequence encodes CASSPQGDNEQYF.